This TCR beta chain was obtained from a study of cytomegalovirus exposure and HLA in healthy donors. Study results and limitations: Indistinguishability led to the exclusion of some V segments, TRBV6-2 and TRBV6-3 included. Later, TCR association rates were found to vary by HLA locus, highest for DRB1 and lowest for HLA-C.

The V and J ends lost 4 bases and 3 bases, in that order; junction bases with no gene match: 2. Looked up from germline, CDR1 is SGHDN and CDR2 is FVKESK. The CDR3 covers 14 residues. A note on this clone: Its antigen is undetermined.

With 60 Vbeta and 13 Jbeta primers, the PCR was carried out. Using immunoSEQ multiplex PCR, the repertoire was profiled, and TCRdb retains in-frame clones only, with some absent. The sample includes some 200,000 clones, around three quarters of them seen just once. The clonotype was recovered from a woman under 40 in good health and CMV-seropositive. This chain connects TRBV14 to TRBJ2-5, with 10 nucleotides matching TRBD1. Sequencing input: PBMCs. CDR3 amino acids: CASSRGQGEETQYF. As DNA, the CDR3 is TGTGCCAGCAGCCGAGGACAGGGGGAAGAGACCCAGTACTTC.